This entry is about one T cell receptor (beta chain). Its antigen is as yet unknown. Trimming left V 3 bases short and J 7 bases short, with 9 bases between. This CDR3 region has 12 residues. CDR1 and CDR2 from the germline V gene are SGHVS and FQNEAQ. This sample was taken from a study of T cell responses to AZD1222 COVID-19 vaccine. Whole-study findings and limits: There were vaccine-associated CD4 TCRs across spike, dominant at 160-218 and 743-854.

Assay: immunoSEQ multiplex PCR; the TCRdb copy retains only in-frame clones and omits some. The table shows roughly 200,000 clones, with approximately 94% occurring only once. This TCR derives from an adult in good health. The V call is TRBV7-8, the J call TRBJ1-2; D not resolved. Sequences were derived from peripheral blood, sampled on day 0 of MenACWY control vaccination. The CDR3 DNA follows: TGTGCCAGCAGCTTGGGGAGGGTTGGCTACACCTTC. This encodes CASSLGRVGYTF. The variable domain in full, completed from reference TRBV7-8 and TRBJ1-2, reads GAGVSQSPRYKVAKRGQDVALRCDPISGHVSLFWYQQALGQGPEFLTYFQNEAQLDKSGLPSDRFFAERPEGSVSTLKIQRTQQEDSAVYLCASSLGRVGYTFGSGTRLTVV.